Each of the 29 T cell receptor beta chains below was sequenced from the same sample in a study of identical twins. MiXCR, applied by TCRdb to the 5' RACE reads, yields one record per CDR3 protein. This sample has 1.5 million or so distinct CDR3 sequences, with about 31% found just once. The specimen was cord blood. These TCRs come from a newborn girl in good health.

The chain combines TRBV7-2 with TRBJ1-6, with D unclear. V shed 5 bases and J shed 3 bases, with 14 bases lying between them. The CDR3 runs 16 residues. CDR1 and CDR2 from the germline V gene are SGHTA and FQGNSA. The CDR3: CASSPNGHLYNSPLHF. For the CDR3, the DNA is TGTGCCAGCAGCCCCAATGGGCACCTCTATAATTCACCCCTCCACTTT.

This clonotype showed up just once. The chain combines TRBV5-1 with TRBJ2-5; weak D call: TRBD2 (5 bases). Germline V CDR1 and CDR2: SGHRS, YFSETQ. This CDR3 is built from 24 residues. V lost 3 bases, J lost 5 bases, and 44 bases lay in between. The CDR3 sequence is CASSSPTDPPRLEVGSWVGETQYF. The CDR3 nucleotides are TGCGCCAGCAGCTCCCCAACAGATCCACCGAGACTGGAGGTTGGCAGCTGGGTGGGGGAGACCCAGTACTTC.

This clonotype appeared a few times. This chain links TRBV29-1 with TRBJ2-1; D not certain. The J call is doubtful: the DNA matches TRBJ2-7 better. This CDR3 is built from 12 residues. Germline CDR1 reads SQVTM; CDR2 reads ANQGSEA. The CDR3 DNA follows: TGCAGCGGGGTGGTAGGCTACAATGAGCAGTACTTC. It specifies CSGVVGYNEQYF.

Only a few counts were recorded for this clonotype. The junction departs from germline at one end; a sequencing error may be responsible. The chain employs TRBV7-9 and TRBJ1-4, with D perhaps matching TRBD1 (5 bases). CDR1 SEHNR and CDR2 FQNEAQ come from the germline V gene (reference sequence). This CDR3 contains 15 residues. In nucleotides, the CDR3 is TGTGCCAGTAGCTTAGCGGGGGTTGCTAATGAAAAACTGTTTTTT. Protein: CASSLAGVANEKLFF. Together with reference TRBV7-9 and TRBJ1-4, the CDR3 gives the full variable domain: DTGVSQNPRHKITKRGQNVTFRCDPISEHNRLYWYRQTLGQGPEFLTYFQNEAQLEKSRLLSDRFSAERPKGSFSTLEIQRTEQGDSAMYLCASSLAGVANEKLFFGSGTQLSVL.

This clonotype turned up a few times. The chain is built from TRBV20-1 and TRBJ2-1; 9 nucleotides match TRBD2. The CDR3 consists of 14 residues. V was pared by 2 bases and J by 5 bases, with 4 bases of the junction left unmatched. Germline V lookup: CDR1 DFQATT, CDR2 SNEGSKA (reference sequence). Written as DNA, the CDR3 is TGCAGTGCTAGAAAGCTAGCGGGGAACAATGAGCAGTTCTTC. Its translation: CSARKLAGNNEQFF.

The chain recombines TRBV4-1 with TRBJ1-6, with 8 positions matching TRBD1. Germline CDR1 reads MGHRA; CDR2 reads YSYEKL. The junction had 11 bases not matched to a gene; V was cut back by 3 bases and J by 10 bases. The CDR3 spans 16 residues. The CDR3 region is CASSHLWTGIRSPLHF. As DNA, the CDR3 is TGCGCCAGCAGCCATCTTTGGACAGGGATTCGGTCACCCCTCCACTTT.

This clonotype was seen a few times. The chain combines TRBV4-1 with TRBJ2-1; D not certain. The CDR3 is made up of 13 amino acids. The germline V gene encodes CDR1 MGHRA and CDR2 YSYEKL. Between the trimmed V and J ends, which lost 0 bases and 9 bases, there was a span of 9 bases. The CDR3 region has the DNA TGCGCCAGCAGCCAAGATGACCGCGCTGAGCAGTTCTTC. Translated, it gives CASSQDDRAEQFF.

This clonotype appeared a few times. The CDR3 DNA sequence: TGTGCCAGCAGTGCGTATCAGGGGACATCGCCCCAGCATTTT. This translates into CASSAYQGTSPQHF. This chain links TRBV6-1 with TRBJ1-5; weak D call: TRBD1 (6 bases). Germline values: CDR1 MNHNS, CDR2 SASEGT. V gave up 4 bases and J gave up 9 bases, with 16 bases separating them. This CDR3 has 14 amino acids.

This clonotype was recorded many times. This rearrangement joins TRBV29-1 to TRBJ2-7; D is unresolved. The V gene lost 4 bases and the J gene lost 2 bases, with 12 bases spanning the gap. Germline loops: CDR1 SQVTM, CDR2 ANQGSEA. The CDR3 has 13 amino acids. CDR3 nucleotides: TGCAGCGTTGCGCTCCAAGACCCCTACGAGCAGTACTTC. Residues: CSVALQDPYEQYF.

The chain joins TRBV7-9 to TRBJ2-4, with TRBD1 matching 7 bases. The closer fit of TRBJ2-7 to the DNA end suggests the J call may be wrong. CDR1 SEHNR and CDR2 FQNEAQ come from the germline V gene (reference sequence). The length of the CDR3 is 14 residues. CDR3 region: CASSTGTAAYEQYF. The CDR3 DNA sequence: TGTGCCAGCAGTACCGGGACAGCGGCCTACGAGCAGTACTTC.

The rearrangement joins TRBV6-5 to TRBJ1-2; the D is unclear. With 2 bases removed from V and 8 bases from J, the gap between germline ends came to 12 bases. Germline CDR1 MNHEY, CDR2 SVGAGI. This CDR3 comprises 13 residues. For the CDR3, the DNA is TGTGCCAGCAGTTACGAAAACAGTCTAGGCTACACCTTC. Residues: CASSYENSLGYTF.

V is TRBV9 and J is TRBJ2-1; 7 positions match TRBD2. TRBJ2-7 explains the end of the DNA better; the J call may be wrong. There are 15 residues in the CDR3. The germline V gene has CDR1 SGDLS and CDR2 YYNGEE. This CDR3 reads CASSVEGRAYNEQYF. The CDR3 DNA is TGTGCCAGCAGCGTAGAGGGGAGGGCCTACAATGAGCAGTACTTC.

This clonotype was observed many times. In nucleotides, the CDR3 is TGTGCCAGCAGTTCGCGTTCCGAGCAGTACTTC. Its protein is CASSSRSEQYF. V usage is TRBV27 and J usage is TRBJ2-7; D remains unclear. CDR1 and CDR2 from the germline V gene are MNHEY and SMNVEV (reference sequence). The length of the CDR3 is 11 residues. The germline V and J ends were trimmed by 4 bases and 6 bases, with 7 bases remaining between them.

The chain couples TRBV6-6 to TRBJ1-2; D call uncertain. The CDR3 consists of 16 residues. In germline, CDR1 is MNHNY, CDR2 SVGAGI (reference sequence). Deletions cut 2 bases from V and 0 bases from J, with 13 bases between. CDR3 sequence (DNA): TGTGCCAGCAGTTACGACGACAACCTTGCTAACTATGGCTACACCTTC. Protein product: CASSYDDNLANYGYTF.

The chain joins TRBV10-3 to TRBJ1-5; D remains ambiguous. The CDR3 is 13 amino acids. Germline CDR1 ENHRY, CDR2 SYGVKD. Trimming took 4 bases from V and 2 from J, leaving 6 bases between them. The CDR3 loop reads CAISVSGNQPQHF. CDR3 sequence (DNA): TGTGCCATCAGTGTAAGTGGCAATCAGCCCCAGCATTTT.

This clonotype was detected a few times. The chain couples TRBV5-1 to TRBJ2-5, with 7 bases lining up with TRBD1. Unmatched junction bases numbered 5, after V lost 2 bases and J lost 1 base. Per the germline V gene, CDR1 is SGHRS and CDR2 is YFSETQ. The CDR3 contains 15 residues. The CDR3 DNA reads as TGCGCCAGCAGCTTTCCAGGGACAGTCCAAGAGACCCAGTACTTC. This translates into CASSFPGTVQETQYF.

This chain uses TRBV6-2 or TRBV6-3 with TRBJ1-6; no clear D gene. V lost 2 bases, J lost 5 bases, and 10 bases lay in between. CDR3 length: 15 amino acids. The germline gives CDR1 MNHEY, CDR2 SVGEGT. CDR3 bases: TGTGCCAGCAGTTACGCGGGGTCGAATAATTCACCCCTCCACTTT. It yields the protein CASSYAGSNNSPLHF.

This sequence joins TRBV24-1 and TRBJ1-2; D is unclear. The length of the CDR3 is 13 residues. The germline V and J ends were trimmed by 4 bases and 4 bases, with 9 bases remaining between them. The germline V gene encodes CDR1 KGHDR and CDR2 SFDVKD. This chain's CDR3 is CATSDPTVYGYTF. CDR3 DNA sequence: TGTGCCACCAGTGACCCCACCGTCTATGGCTACACCTTC.

This clonotype appeared many times. The V gene is TRBV28, the J gene TRBJ2-5; maybe TRBD1 (5 bases). The germline gives CDR1 MDHEN, CDR2 SYDVKM. CDR3 length: 14 amino acids. V lost 1 base and J lost 4, with 10 bases in between. The CDR3 is CASSLSGPRETQYF. CDR3 in DNA: TGTGCCAGCAGTTTATCAGGGCCCCGAGAGACCCAGTACTTC.

This chain joins TRBV6-2 or TRBV6-3 and TRBJ2-7; D remains ambiguous. Trimming shortened V by 7 bases and J by 0 bases, and 7 bases separated the two germline ends. The CDR3 loop spans 12 amino acids. Per germline, CDR1 MNHEY and CDR2 SVGEGT. Written as DNA, the CDR3 is TGTGCCAGCACGCAAAACTCCTACGAGCAGTACTTC. Residues: CASTQNSYEQYF.

The rearrangement joins TRBV20-1 to TRBJ1-2, with 7 bases identical to TRBD1. This CDR3 has 13 residues. V lost 6 bases, J lost 6 bases, and 10 bases stayed unmatched. CDR1 and CDR2 from the germline V gene are DFQATT and SNEGSKA (reference sequence). CDR3 in amino acids: CSAPTPTGNGYTF. CDR3 coding DNA: TGCAGTGCCCCTACCCCGACAGGGAATGGCTACACCTTC.

Turning to this clonotype: A clone one base away is much larger, so this may be a read error. The rearrangement uses TRBV6-6 and TRBJ1-2; possibly TRBD1 for D (6 bases). Trimming left V 6 bases short and J 0 bases short, with 11 bases between. The CDR3 is made up of 14 amino acids. Germline V gives CDR1 MNHNY, CDR2 SVGAGI (reference sequence). The CDR3 coding sequence is TGTGCCAGCAGAACCAGGACAGCTAACTATGGCTACACCTTC. This encodes CASRTRTANYGYTF.

CDR3: CASNTGIFGYTF. As DNA, the CDR3 is TGTGCCAGCAATACAGGGATTTTTGGCTACACCTTC. The genes are TRBV12-3 or TRBV12-4 and TRBJ1-2, with a weak D call TRBD1 (6 bases). Trimming took off 7 bases at V and 7 bases at J, with 13 bases between the two ends. CDR3 size: 12 residues.

This chain links TRBV4-2 with TRBJ2-7; TRBD2 matches at 11 bases. Trimming cost V 0 bases and J 1 base; bases outside gene matches: 8. The CDR3 sequence is 18 residues long. Germline V gene sequence: CDR1 LGHNA, CDR2 YNFKEQ. This CDR3 reads CASSQEMLAGGYSYEQYF. The CDR3 region has the DNA TGTGCCAGCAGCCAAGAAATGCTAGCGGGGGGCTATTCCTACGAGCAGTACTTC.

The rearrangement uses TRBV6-1 and TRBJ1-1, with unresolved D. CDR1 MNHNS and CDR2 SASEGT come from the germline V gene. The length of the CDR3 is 13 residues. V gave up 4 bases and J gave up 5 bases, with 11 bases separating them. In DNA, the CDR3 is TGTGCCAGCAGTGCTACTGTAAAGACTGAAGCTTTCTTT. Protein product: CASSATVKTEAFF.

This sequence joins TRBV7-2 and TRBJ2-7, with 7 bases lining up with TRBD1. CDR3 length: 14 amino acids. The ends lost 3 bases at V and 3 bases at J; junction bases unmatched: 5. Looked up from germline, CDR1 is SGHTA and CDR2 is FQGNSA. The CDR3 sequence: CASSFRTGHYEQYF. CDR3 in DNA: TGTGCCAGCAGCTTCAGGACAGGCCACTACGAGCAGTACTTC.

This clonotype came up a few times. The J gene is TRBJ2-3, the V gene TRBV10-3; no definite D call. The CDR3 spans 15 residues. Trimming cost V 6 bases and J 1 base, with 14 bases left between them. The germline V gene encodes CDR1 ENHRY and CDR2 SYGVKD. The CDR3, as DNA: TGTGCCATCAGGACCTGGTCGAAAGGCACAGATACGCAGTATTTT. Translated, it gives CAIRTWSKGTDTQYF.

Only a few counts were recorded for this clonotype. This chain joins TRBV28 and TRBJ1-4, with TRBD1 matching 11 bases. Per the germline V gene, CDR1 is MDHEN and CDR2 is SYDVKM. CDR3 length: 16 residues. The trim removed 2 bases at V and 8 bases at J, leaving 7 bases unmatched. The CDR3: CASSLPEGQGAEKLFF. The CDR3 coding sequence is TGTGCCAGCAGTTTACCTGAAGGACAGGGGGCGGAAAAACTGTTTTTT.

This clonotype was counted only a few times. This chain links TRBV12-5 with TRBJ1-1; D unclear. Germline-derived CDR1 and CDR2 are LGHNT and FRNRAP. The CDR3 spans 13 residues. The V and J ends lost 0 bases and 1 base respectively, with 3 bases between them. Written as DNA, the CDR3 is TGTGCTAGTGGTTTGGTACAGAACACTGAAGCTTTCTTT. Its protein is CASGLVQNTEAFF. Combining the CDR3 with reference TRBV12-5 and TRBJ1-1 gives the whole variable domain DARVTQTPRHKVTEMGQEVTMRCQPILGHNTVFWYRQTMMQGLELLAYFRNRAPLDDSGMPKDRFSAEMPDATLATLKIQPSEPRDSAVYFCASGLVQNTEAFFGQGTRLTVV.